Sequencing of this T cell receptor (beta chain) was carried out in a study of CD8+ T cells in alopecia areata. Stated treatment: oral pan-JAK inhibitor, 5-10 mg twice daily. The V end lost 3 bases, the J end lost 4 bases, and 12 bases lay between the germline ends. The CDR3 is 14 residues long. The germline V gene encodes CDR1 SGHTA and CDR2 FQGNSA. As the sequencing template, cDNA was produced by extracting RNA and reverse transcribing it. Assay used: immunoSEQ multiplex PCR; TCRdb lists only in-frame clones, some missing. The sample yields 90,000 to 150,000 clones, around 53% seen once. This TCR came from a human donor with alopecia areata. Sample: CD4+ T cells sorted from blood, taken at week 4, from a patient treated with tofacitinib. The chain joins TRBV7-2 to TRBJ1-1; D call uncertain. The CDR3 DNA sequence: TGTGCCAGCAGCTTTTGGGGTGTGGCCACTGAAGCTTTCTTT. Encoded protein: CASSFWGVATEAFF.